This T cell receptor (beta chain) was sequenced in a study of OX40 agonist ivuxolimab in advanced cancers. Profiled with immunoSEQ multiplex PCR; TCRdb holds only in-frame clones, not every one. The sample includes 77,000 or so clones, 75% to 95% of them seen just once. On this clone itself: Its target is unknown.

Exclusion of a patient followed from autoimmune disease history or systemic immunosuppression. General study points: Both CD4+ and CD8+ T cell populations in blood had undergone clonal expansion by week 6 at 0.1 to 3.0 mg/kg. On average, CD8+ T cells showed a greater number of expanded clones than CD4+.

The clonotype originates from an adult with an advanced solid tumor such as melanoma, head and neck, liver or kidney cancer. This sample comprised CD4+ or CD8+ T cells sorted from blood, obtained in a trial of the OX40 agonist ivuxolimab.

This CDR3 is CASSQSGQGGTEAFF. The CDR3, as DNA: TGTGCCAGCAGCCAAAGCGGACAGGGAGGCACTGAAGCTTTCTTT. The chain is built from TRBV2 and TRBJ1-1; 8 positions match TRBD1. Trimming at V came to 6 bases and at J to 4 bases, leaving 10 bases not matched to a gene. The CDR3 sequence is 15 residues long. The V gene's germline CDR1 is SNHLY and CDR2 FYNNEI.